The sequence of this TCR beta chain was determined in a study of PD-1 blockade in classical Hodgkin lymphoma. Time point described: cycle 4 day 1 (C4D1), after less than 7 weeks of nivolumab. Every patient was affected by relapse after autologous stem cell transplantation, while exposure to brentuximab vedotin was not uniform. Sequencing used immunoSEQ multiplex PCR; TCRdb keeps in-frame clones, though not all of them. The sample lists 50,000 or so clones, 86% seen once, with approximately 6.8% in the top ten. Germline V gene sequence: CDR1 SQVTM, CDR2 ANQGSEA. The CDR3 totals 13 residues. V lost 4 bases to trimming and J lost 5 bases, with 11 bases between them.

The receptor was isolated from a human donor with classical Hodgkin lymphoma. V usage is TRBV29-1 and J usage is TRBJ1-4, with TRBD1 as a possible D gene (5 bases). Sample: peripheral blood mononuclear cells (PBMCs), taken before the fourth cycle of nivolumab. The DNA of the CDR3 is TGCAGCGTTGGACAGAGTATCAATGAAAAACTGTTTTTT. It specifies CSVGQSINEKLFF. Combining the CDR3 with reference TRBV29-1 and TRBJ1-4 gives the whole variable domain SAVISQKPSRDICQRGTSLTIQCQVDSQVTMMFWYRQQPGQSLTLIATANQGSEATYESGFVIDKFPISRPNLTFSTLTVSNMSPEDSSIYLCSVGQSINEKLFFGSGTQLSVL.